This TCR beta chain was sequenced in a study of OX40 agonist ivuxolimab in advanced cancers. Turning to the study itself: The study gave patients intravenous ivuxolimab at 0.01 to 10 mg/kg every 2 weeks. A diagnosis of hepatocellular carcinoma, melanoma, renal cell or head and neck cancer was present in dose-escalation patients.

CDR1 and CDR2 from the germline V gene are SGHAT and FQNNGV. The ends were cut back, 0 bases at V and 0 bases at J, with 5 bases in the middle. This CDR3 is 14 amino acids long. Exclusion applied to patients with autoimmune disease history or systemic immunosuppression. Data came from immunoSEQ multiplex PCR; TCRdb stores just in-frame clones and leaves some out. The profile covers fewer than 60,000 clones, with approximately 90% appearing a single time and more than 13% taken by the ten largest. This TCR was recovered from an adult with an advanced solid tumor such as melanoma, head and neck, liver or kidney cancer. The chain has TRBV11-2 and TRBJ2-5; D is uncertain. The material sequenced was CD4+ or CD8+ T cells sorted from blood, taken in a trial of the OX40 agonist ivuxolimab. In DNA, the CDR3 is TGTGCCAGCAGCTTAGAGAATCACCAAGAGACCCAGTACTTC. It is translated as CASSLENHQETQYF.